Following are 6 T cell receptor beta chains from one sample sequenced in a study of OX40 agonist ivuxolimab in advanced cancers. The repertoire was sequenced with immunoSEQ multiplex PCR; TCRdb's copy has only in-frame clones and lacks some. The table lists tens of thousands of clones, about 80% of them singletons. Material: CD4+ or CD8+ T cells sorted from blood, obtained in a trial of the OX40 agonist ivuxolimab. These receptors originate from an adult with an advanced solid tumor such as melanoma, head and neck, liver or kidney cancer.

The chain recombines TRBV10-2 with TRBJ2-1; TRBD2 might be the D (7 bases). V lost 2 bases and J lost 0, with 11 bases in between. Germline V gene data show CDR1 as WSHSY and CDR2 as SAAADI. The CDR3 runs to 16 residues. The CDR3 is CASSERGGASYNEQFF. Written as DNA, the CDR3 is TGCGCCAGCAGTGAGAGGGGGGGGGCCTCCTACAATGAGCAGTTCTTC.

The rearrangement joins TRBV6-5 to TRBJ2-5; TRBD2 matches 12 bases. The CDR3 runs to 14 residues. V gave up 8 bases and J gave up 3 bases; unmatched junction bases: 4. CDR1 and CDR2 from the germline V gene are MNHEY and SVGAGI. The CDR3 bases are TGTGCCAGCTCCCGACTAGCGGGGGAAGAGACCCAGTACTTC. Translating gives CASSRLAGEETQYF.

This chain connects TRBV5-1 to TRBJ1-1; a weak D match, TRBD1 (5 bases). V lost 3 bases and J 0 bases, leaving 9 bases between the germline ends. This CDR3 region has 14 residues. The germline V gene encodes CDR1 SGHRS and CDR2 YFSETQ. The CDR3 loop is CASSSGSLNTEAFF. CDR3 in DNA: TGCGCCAGCAGCTCAGGGTCCCTGAACACTGAAGCTTTCTTT.

The chain links TRBV11-2 to TRBJ1-1; unclear D gene. CDR1 SGHAT and CDR2 FQNNGV come from the germline V gene. The CDR3 covers 15 residues. V was trimmed by 0 bases and J by 5 bases, leaving 13 bases between them. The CDR3 DNA sequence: TGTGCCAGCAGCTTAGATGGCAGGAAAGGGACTGAAGCTTTCTTT. Amino acids: CASSLDGRKGTEAFF.

The chain is built from TRBV27 and TRBJ1-2; perhaps TRBD1 as D (5 bases). The CDR3 length is 15 residues. CDR1 MNHEY and CDR2 SMNVEV come from the germline V gene (reference sequence). The V and J ends lost 2 bases and 4 bases respectively, with 14 bases between them. The CDR3 loop reads CASSLRGTPGYGYTF. CDR3 sequence (DNA): TGTGCCAGCAGTTTACGGGGGACCCCGGGCTATGGCTACACCTTC.

The genes are TRBV9 and TRBJ2-3, with unresolved D. CDR1 and CDR2 from the germline V gene are SGDLS and YYNGEE. The CDR3 length is 15 residues. Trimming removed 2 bases at V and 2 bases at J, with 12 bases between. CDR3 amino acids: CASSVRVYVTDTQYF. The CDR3, as DNA: TGTGCCAGCAGCGTCCGGGTTTATGTCACAGATACGCAGTATTTT. Full variable domain (missing parts from reference TRBV9 and TRBJ2-3): DSGVTQTPKHLITATGQRVTLRCSPRSGDLSVYWYQQSLDQGLQFLIQYYNGEERAKGNILERFSAQQFPDLHSELNLSSLELGDSALYFCASSVRVYVTDTQYFGPGTRLTVL.